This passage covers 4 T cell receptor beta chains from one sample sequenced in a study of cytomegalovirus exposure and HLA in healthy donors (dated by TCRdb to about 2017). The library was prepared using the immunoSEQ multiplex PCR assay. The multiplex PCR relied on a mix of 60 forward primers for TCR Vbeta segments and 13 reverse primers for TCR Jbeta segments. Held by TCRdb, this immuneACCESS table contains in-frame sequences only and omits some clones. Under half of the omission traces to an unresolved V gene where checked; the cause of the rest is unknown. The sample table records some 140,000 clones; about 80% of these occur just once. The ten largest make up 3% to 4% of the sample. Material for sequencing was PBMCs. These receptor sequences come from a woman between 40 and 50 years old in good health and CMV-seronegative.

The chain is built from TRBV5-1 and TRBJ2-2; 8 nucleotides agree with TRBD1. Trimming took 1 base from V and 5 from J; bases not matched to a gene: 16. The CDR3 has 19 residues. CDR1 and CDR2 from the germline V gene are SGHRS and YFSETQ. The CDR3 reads CASSLWSQGALSGTGELFF. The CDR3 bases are TGCGCCAGCAGCTTGTGGTCTCAGGGGGCCCTTTCAGGGACCGGGGAGCTGTTTTTT.

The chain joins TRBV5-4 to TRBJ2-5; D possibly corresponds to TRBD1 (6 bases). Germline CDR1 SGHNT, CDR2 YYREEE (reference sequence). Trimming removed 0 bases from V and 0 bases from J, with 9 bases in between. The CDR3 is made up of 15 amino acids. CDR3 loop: CASSLAGTNQETQYF. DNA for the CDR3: TGTGCCAGCAGCTTGGCGGGGACAAACCAAGAGACCCAGTACTTC.

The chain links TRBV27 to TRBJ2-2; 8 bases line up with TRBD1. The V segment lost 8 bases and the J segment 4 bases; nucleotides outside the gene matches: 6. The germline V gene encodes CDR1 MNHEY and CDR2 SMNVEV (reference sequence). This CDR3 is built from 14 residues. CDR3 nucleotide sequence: TGTGCCAGCTTCCGGACAGGGTCCACCGGGGAGCTGTTTTTT. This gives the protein CASFRTGSTGELFF.

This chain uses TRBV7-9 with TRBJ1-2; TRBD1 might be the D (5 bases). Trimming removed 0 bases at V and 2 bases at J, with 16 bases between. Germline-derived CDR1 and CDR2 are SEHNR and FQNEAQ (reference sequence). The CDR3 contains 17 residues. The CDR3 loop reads CASSLARGDGLNYGYTF. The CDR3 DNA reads TGTGCCAGCAGCTTAGCTCGAGGGGACGGACTAAACTATGGCTACACCTTC.